This T cell receptor beta chain appears in the sequencing data of a study of Tregs in tolerant kidney transplant recipients. Study-level findings and limits: In tolerant patients, donor-specific Tregs outgrew total Tregs, suggesting antigen-driven expansion.

About this clone: Its matching antigen is unknown.

Some clones are missing from TCRdb's copy, which holds only in-frame ones; the method was immunoSEQ multiplex PCR. The table lists about 110,000 clones, roughly 89% of them singletons. V was shortened by 0 bases and J by 7 bases, with 12 bases between the two germline ends. The CDR3 sequence is 14 residues long. CDR1 and CDR2 (germline): SGDLS, YYNGEE. This TCR was recovered from a human donor who received a combined kidney and bone marrow transplant. The V gene is TRBV9, the J gene TRBJ2-3, with a weak D call TRBD1 (5 bases). This sample comprised CD4+ T cells from blood, obtained before the transplant. The CDR3 DNA is TGTGCCAGCAGCGTAGACTCAGGGTTAAATACGCAGTATTTT. The encoded protein is CASSVDSGLNTQYF.